The source of this T cell receptor beta chain is a study of blood T cells in healthy people across ages. The germline V gene has CDR1 MDHEN and CDR2 SYDVKM. CDR3 size: 12 residues. The V and J ends lost 6 bases and 7 bases respectively, with 13 bases between them. Concerning this clonotype: Since a much larger clone is just one base distant, this may be a read error.

For the second PCR, which ran for roughly 6 to 12 cycles, a sample-barcoded 5' primer and a J-beta primer mix were used. TCRdb independently ran MiXCR on the 5' RACE reads; one entry per CDR3 protein. The table has 750,000 to 1,000,000 distinct CDR3 sequences, roughly 28% seen once; the top ten hold approximately 10%. These data were also reused for a study on T cells of mothers and their children.

The V and J genes are TRBV28 and TRBJ2-7, with D maybe TRBD2 (5 bases). Sequencing was performed on blood. The sequence came from a woman between 35 and 50 years old in good health. Here the CDR3 DNA reads TGTGCCAGCAGGAGAGGGCCTAGTGAGCAGTACTTC. It yields the protein CASRRGPSEQYF.